This is a list of T cell receptor beta chains from one sample in a study of neurological immune-mediated disorders. TCRdb passed the 5' RACE reads through MiXCR, listing each CDR3 protein once. Of tens of thousands of distinct CDR3 sequences in the sample, 5.5% to 6.5% were seen once. Source material: PBMCs. The receptors derive from a woman aged 55-70 years with multiple sclerosis. Both conserved end residues are part of each CDR3. D genes are given only for firm matches. Clone size is shown for a subset of rows, as once, few, many or a class of expanded clone.

CDR3 protein | CDR3 DNA | V gene | clone size | J gene | D gene
CASSTQGGEAFF | TGTGCCAGCAGTACACAGGGGGGAGAAGCTTTCTTT | TRBV12-3/TRBV12-4 | many | TRBJ1-1 | TRBD1
CASSTTGREYEQYF | TGCGCCAGCAGCACGACAGGGCGAGAATACGAGCAGTACTTC | TRBV5-1 | many | TRBJ2-7 | TRBD1
CASSPRDQETQYF | TGTGCCAGCAGCCCTAGAGACCAAGAGACCCAGTACTTC | TRBV13 | few | TRBJ2-5 | -
CASRGVGGNQPQHF | TGTGCCAGCAGAGGGGTGGGGGGCAATCAGCCCCAGCATTTT | TRBV25-1 | many | TRBJ1-5 | -
CSARDGQGGNEQFF | TGCAGTGCTAGAGACGGACAGGGTGGGAATGAGCAGTTCTTC | TRBV20-1 | few | TRBJ2-1 | TRBD1
CASSRRAGGVTDTQYF | TGTGCCAGCAGCCGACGGGCGGGGGGAGTCACAGATACGCAGTATTTT | TRBV7-2 | many | TRBJ2-3 | TRBD2
CSGLSQSASNQPQHF | TGCAGTGGGCTAAGTCAGAGCGCGAGCAATCAGCCCCAGCATTTT | TRBV20-1 | many | TRBJ1-5 | -
CASSEPPQRGDF | TGTGCCAGCAGTGAACCCCCCCAAAGAGGGGACTTC | TRBV2 | few | TRBJ2-1 | -
CSALGPRSYEQYF | TGCAGTGCATTGGGACCGAGGTCCTACGAGCAGTACTTC | TRBV20-1 | many | TRBJ2-7 | -
CSASNEGRGGYTF | TGCAGTGCTAGCAACGAGGGGAGAGGTGGCTACACCTTC | TRBV20-1 | many | TRBJ1-2 | -
CASSAGPTNEKLFF | TGCGCCAGCAGCGCCGGGCCAACTAATGAAAAACTGTTTTTT | TRBV5-1 | many | TRBJ1-4 | -
CASSSVGRKNTGELFF | TGTGCCAGCAGCTCAGTAGGGAGGAAAAACACCGGGGAGCTGTTTTTT | TRBV7-9 | many | TRBJ2-2 | -
CASSLGGQGRTEAFF | TGCGCCAGCAGCTTGGGGGGACAGGGGCGCACTGAAGCTTTCTTT | TRBV5-1 | many | TRBJ1-1 | TRBD1
CASRQGGNYGYTF | TGCGCCAGCCGACAGGGGGGAAACTATGGCTACACCTTC | TRBV5-1 | many | TRBJ1-2 | TRBD1
CASSEPGTLAEQFF | TGTGCCAGCAGTGAACCAGGGACACTCGCTGAGCAGTTCTTC | TRBV25-1 | - | TRBJ2-1 | -
CSSEGHGNYGYTF | TGCAGCTCCGAAGGACATGGGAACTATGGCTACACCTTC | TRBV29-1 | few | TRBJ1-2 | -
CASSVEEGGSPSSYEQYF | TGTGCCAGCAGCGTAGAGGAGGGTGGCAGCCCAAGCTCCTACGAGCAGTACTTC | TRBV9 | many | TRBJ2-7 | -
CASSFSGGAHEQYF | TGTGCCAGCAGCTTTAGCGGGGGGGCCCACGAGCAGTACTTC | TRBV7-6 | few | TRBJ2-7 | TRBD2
CSVEGGGGAKNIQYF | TGCAGCGTTGAAGGGGGAGGGGGGGCCAAAAACATTCAGTACTTC | TRBV29-1 | many | TRBJ2-4 | -
CASSLNPLLAGDYEQYF | TGCGCCAGCAGCTTGAATCCCCTCCTAGCGGGGGACTACGAGCAGTACTTC | TRBV5-1 | many | TRBJ2-7 | TRBD2
CASSLVAAGAYNEQFF | TGTGCCAGCAGCTTGGTGGCAGCGGGGGCCTACAATGAGCAGTTCTTC | TRBV5-5 | many | TRBJ2-1 | TRBD2
CASSGRGDGTEAFF | TGTGCCAGCAGCGGACGCGGAGACGGCACTGAAGCTTTCTTT | TRBV5-8 | many | TRBJ1-1 | -
CASSPWTGLNEAFF | TGTGCCAGCAGCCCCTGGACAGGGTTGAATGAAGCTTTCTTT | TRBV3-1 | few | TRBJ1-1 | TRBD1
CAISDPFRDRGLETQYF | TGTGCCATCAGTGACCCCTTTCGGGACAGGGGATTGGAGACCCAGTACTTC | TRBV10-3 | many | TRBJ2-5 | TRBD1
CASSPRGFEKLFF | TGTGCCAGCTCGCCACGGGGGTTTGAAAAACTGTTTTTT | TRBV28 | many | TRBJ1-4 | -
CASSLGTGRDGYTF | TGCGCCAGCAGCTTGGGGACAGGCAGGGATGGCTACACCTTC | TRBV5-1 | few | TRBJ1-2 | TRBD1
CASSVLFTGELFF | TGTGCCAGCAGCGTGTTATTCACGGGGGAGCTGTTTTTT | TRBV9 | many | TRBJ2-2 | -
CASSQIPLAKNIQYF | TGTGCCAGCAGCCAGATACCTTTGGCCAAAAACATTCAGTACTTC | TRBV3-1 | - | TRBJ2-4 | -
CSASLNHRKLAGANEQFF | TGCAGTGCTAGTTTAAATCACCGAAAACTAGCGGGGGCCAATGAGCAGTTCTTC | TRBV20-1 | - | TRBJ2-1 | TRBD2
CASSSGPSDTQYF | TGTGCCAGCAGCTCCGGGCCCTCAGATACGCAGTATTTT | TRBV5-5 | many | TRBJ2-3 | -
CSARTTDTQYF | TGCAGTGCCCGGACCACAGATACGCAGTATTTT | TRBV20-1 | many | TRBJ2-3 | -
CASSSRVNTEAFF | TGTGCCAGCAGCTCCAGGGTGAACACTGAAGCTTTCTTT | TRBV7-7 | many | TRBJ1-1 | -
CASSFRGDAEAFF | TGTGCCAGCAGTTTCCGTGGCGACGCTGAAGCTTTCTTT | TRBV12-3/TRBV12-4 | many | TRBJ1-1 | -
CASSLGAMGANVLTF | TGTGCCAGCAGTTTAGGGGCTATGGGGGCCAACGTCCTGACTTTC | TRBV12-3/TRBV12-4 | many | TRBJ2-6 | -
CSGVGDRGSYEQYF | TGCAGTGGCGTGGGGGACAGGGGATCCTACGAGCAGTACTTC | TRBV20-1 | many | TRBJ2-7 | TRBD1
CASRAGTEAFF | TGTGCCAGCCGCGCCGGGACTGAAGCTTTCTTT | TRBV6-5 | many | TRBJ1-1 | -
CASSLGQGIEAFF | TGCGCCAGCAGCTTGGGACAGGGAATTGAAGCTTTCTTT | TRBV5-1 | few | TRBJ1-1 | TRBD1
CATQGQTNTEAFF | TGTGCCACCCAAGGACAGACGAACACTGAAGCTTTCTTT | TRBV6-5 | many | TRBJ1-1 | -
CASSLRGASGNTIYF | TGTGCCAGCAGCCTCCGTGGGGCCTCCGGAAACACCATATATTTT | TRBV5-6 | - | TRBJ1-3 | -
CASSLGGGRANVLTF | TGTGCCAGCAGTTTAGGGGGGGGAAGGGCCAACGTCCTGACTTTC | TRBV12-3/TRBV12-4 | many | TRBJ2-6 | TRBD2
CASSHRTGVTGELFF | TGTGCCAGCAGCCACCGGACAGGGGTCACCGGGGAGCTGTTTTTT | TRBV3-1 | - | TRBJ2-2 | TRBD1
CAVLGVGEQYF | TGTGCCGTATTGGGGGTAGGCGAGCAGTACTTC | TRBV6-5 | many | TRBJ2-7 | -
CASSHTPERGAFGQYF | TGCGCCAGCAGTCATACTCCCGAGCGGGGGGCCTTCGGCCAGTATTTT | TRBV5-1 | many | TRBJ2-3 | TRBD2
CASSLVGGASGARYNEQFF | TGCGCCAGCAGCCTCGTGGGGGGGGCTAGCGGGGCACGTTACAATGAGCAGTTCTTC | TRBV4-1 | many | TRBJ2-1 | TRBD2
CASSLDRVANEQFF | TGCGCCAGCAGCTTAGACAGGGTAGCGAATGAGCAGTTCTTC | TRBV5-1 | many | TRBJ2-1 | TRBD1
CSGAGTGQGEQYF | TGCAGCGGAGCCGGGACCGGACAAGGGGAGCAGTACTTC | TRBV29-1 | many | TRBJ2-7 | -
CASSLGGFSGNTIYF | TGTGCCAGCAGCCTTGGGGGGTTCTCTGGAAACACCATATATTTT | TRBV7-8 | many | TRBJ1-3 | -
CATSRDRGQEVQYF | TGTGCCACCAGCAGAGATAGGGGACAGGAGGTGCAGTACTTC | TRBV15 | many | TRBJ2-7 | TRBD1
CSVVSTDQETQYF | TGCAGCGTTGTTTCAACCGATCAAGAGACCCAGTACTTC | TRBV29-1 | many | TRBJ2-5 | -
CASSHGGYTQYF | TGTGCCAGCAGCCACGGGGGTTATACGCAGTATTTT | TRBV7-6 | many | TRBJ2-3 | -
CASIEEGVGYGYTF | TGTGCCAGCATCGAAGAGGGGGTGGGCTATGGCTACACCTTC | TRBV6-6 | many | TRBJ1-2 | -
CASSLRDPGELFF | TGTGCCAGCAGCCTCCGGGATCCCGGGGAGCTGTTTTTT | TRBV11-3 | many | TRBJ2-2 | -